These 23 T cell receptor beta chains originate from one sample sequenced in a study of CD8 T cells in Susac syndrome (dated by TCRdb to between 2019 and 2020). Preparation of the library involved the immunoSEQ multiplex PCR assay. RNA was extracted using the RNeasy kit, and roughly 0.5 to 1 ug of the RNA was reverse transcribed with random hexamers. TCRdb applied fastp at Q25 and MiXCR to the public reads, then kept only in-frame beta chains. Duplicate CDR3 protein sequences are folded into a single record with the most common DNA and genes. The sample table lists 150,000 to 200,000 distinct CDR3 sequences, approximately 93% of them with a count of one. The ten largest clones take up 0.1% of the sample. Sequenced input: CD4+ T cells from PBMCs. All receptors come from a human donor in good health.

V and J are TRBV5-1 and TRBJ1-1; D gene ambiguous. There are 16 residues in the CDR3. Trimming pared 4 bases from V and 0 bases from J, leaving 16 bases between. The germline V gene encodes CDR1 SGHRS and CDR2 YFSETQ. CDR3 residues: CASSHTTGKMNTEAFF. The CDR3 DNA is TGCGCCAGCAGCCATACTACGGGAAAGATGAACACTGAAGCTTTCTTT.

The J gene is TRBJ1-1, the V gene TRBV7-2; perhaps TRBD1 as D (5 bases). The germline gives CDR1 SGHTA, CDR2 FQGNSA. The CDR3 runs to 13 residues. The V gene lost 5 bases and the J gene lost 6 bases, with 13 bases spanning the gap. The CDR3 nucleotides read TGTGCCAGCAGCAGATCCAGGGCCGCTGAAGCTTTCTTT. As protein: CASSRSRAAEAFF.

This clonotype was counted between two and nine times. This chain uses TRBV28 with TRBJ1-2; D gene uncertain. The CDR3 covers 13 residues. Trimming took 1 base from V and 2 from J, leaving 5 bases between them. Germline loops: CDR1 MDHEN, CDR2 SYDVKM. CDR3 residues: CASSLSANYGYTF. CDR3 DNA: TGTGCCAGCAGTTTATCAGCCAACTATGGCTACACCTTC.

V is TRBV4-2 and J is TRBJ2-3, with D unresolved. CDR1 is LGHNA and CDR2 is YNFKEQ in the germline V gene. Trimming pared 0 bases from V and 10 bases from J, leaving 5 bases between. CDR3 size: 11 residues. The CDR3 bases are TGTGCCAGCAGCCAAGATGAAGCGCAGTATTTT. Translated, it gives CASSQDEAQYF.

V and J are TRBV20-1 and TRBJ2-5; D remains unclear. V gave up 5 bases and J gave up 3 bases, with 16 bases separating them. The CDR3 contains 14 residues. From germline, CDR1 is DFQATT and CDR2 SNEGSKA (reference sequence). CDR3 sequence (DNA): TGCAGTGCTCCATCTTTTGCTCGGGAAGAGACCCAGTACTTC. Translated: CSAPSFAREETQYF.

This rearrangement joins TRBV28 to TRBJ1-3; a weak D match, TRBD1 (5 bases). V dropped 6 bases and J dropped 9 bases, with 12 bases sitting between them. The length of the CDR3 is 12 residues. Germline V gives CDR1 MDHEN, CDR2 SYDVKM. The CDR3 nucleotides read TGTGCCAGCAGCTTGCTCGGGGGCACCATATATTTT. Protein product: CASSLLGGTIYF.

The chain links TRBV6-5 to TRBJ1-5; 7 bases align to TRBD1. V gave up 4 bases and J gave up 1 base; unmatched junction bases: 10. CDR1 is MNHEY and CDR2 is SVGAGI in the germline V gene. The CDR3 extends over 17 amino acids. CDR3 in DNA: TGTGCCAGCAGTTTGGCCCCGACAGGGAAGAGCAATCAGCCCCAGCATTTT. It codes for CASSLAPTGKSNQPQHF.

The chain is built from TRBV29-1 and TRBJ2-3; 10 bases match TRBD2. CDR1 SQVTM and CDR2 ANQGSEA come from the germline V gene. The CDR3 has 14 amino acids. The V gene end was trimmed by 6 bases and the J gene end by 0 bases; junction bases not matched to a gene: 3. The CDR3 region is CSVGGLASTDTQYF. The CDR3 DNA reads TGCAGCGTGGGGGGACTAGCGAGCACAGATACGCAGTATTTT.

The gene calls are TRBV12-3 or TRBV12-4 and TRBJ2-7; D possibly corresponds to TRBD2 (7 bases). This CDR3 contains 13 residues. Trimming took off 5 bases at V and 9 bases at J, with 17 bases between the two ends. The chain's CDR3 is CASSPRGGARQYV. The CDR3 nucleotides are TGTGCCAGCAGTCCTAGGGGGGGGGCAAGGCAGTACGTC.

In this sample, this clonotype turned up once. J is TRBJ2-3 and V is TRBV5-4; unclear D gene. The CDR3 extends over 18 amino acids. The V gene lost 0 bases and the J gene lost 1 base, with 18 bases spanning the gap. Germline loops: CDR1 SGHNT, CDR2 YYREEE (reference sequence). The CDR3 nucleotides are TGTGCCAGCAGCTTGGCCTTAAAAGCGCTCGGAGGCACAGATACGCAGTATTTT. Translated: CASSLALKALGGTDTQYF.

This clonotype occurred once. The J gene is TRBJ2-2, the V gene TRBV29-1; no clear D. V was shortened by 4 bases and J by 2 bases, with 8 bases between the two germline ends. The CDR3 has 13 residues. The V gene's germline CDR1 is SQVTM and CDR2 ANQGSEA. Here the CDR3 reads CSVVDTNTGELFF. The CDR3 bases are TGCAGCGTTGTAGACACCAACACCGGGGAGCTGTTTTTT.

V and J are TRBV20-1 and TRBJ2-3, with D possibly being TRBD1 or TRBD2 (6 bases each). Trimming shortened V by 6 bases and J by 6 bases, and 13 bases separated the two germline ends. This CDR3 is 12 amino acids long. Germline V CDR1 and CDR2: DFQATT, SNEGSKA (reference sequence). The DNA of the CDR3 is TGCAGTGCCCCGGGGGCTGGTGATACGCAGTATTTT. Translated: CSAPGAGDTQYF.

DNA of the CDR3: TGTGCCAGCAGTGTATTCCCGGGGGGCACCGGGGAGCTGTTTTTT. Translating gives CASSVFPGGTGELFF. The V and J genes are TRBV6-5 and TRBJ2-2, with 7 bases matching TRBD2. V was clipped by 5 bases and J by 4 bases; unmatched bases: 7. The CDR3 loop spans 15 amino acids. Germline loops: CDR1 MNHEY, CDR2 SVGAGI.

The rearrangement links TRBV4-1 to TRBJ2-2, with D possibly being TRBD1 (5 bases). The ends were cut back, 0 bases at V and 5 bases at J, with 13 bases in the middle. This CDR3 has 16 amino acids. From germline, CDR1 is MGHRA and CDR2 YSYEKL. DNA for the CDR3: TGCGCCAGCAGCCAAGATGGGGCAGTCCTTACCGGGGAGCTGTTTTTT. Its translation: CASSQDGAVLTGELFF.

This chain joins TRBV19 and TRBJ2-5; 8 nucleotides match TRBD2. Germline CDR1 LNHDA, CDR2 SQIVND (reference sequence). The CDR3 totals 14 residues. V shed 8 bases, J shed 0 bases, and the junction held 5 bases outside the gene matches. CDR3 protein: CASWGGGYQETQYF. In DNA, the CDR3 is TGTGCCAGTTGGGGCGGGGGGTACCAAGAGACCCAGTACTTC.

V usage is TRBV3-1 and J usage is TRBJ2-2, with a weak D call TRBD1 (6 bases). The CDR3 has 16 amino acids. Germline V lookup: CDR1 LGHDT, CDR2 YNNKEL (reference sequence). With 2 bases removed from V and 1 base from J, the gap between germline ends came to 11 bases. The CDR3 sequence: CASSQTRQVNTGELFF. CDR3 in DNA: TGTGCCAGCAGCCAAACCCGACAGGTGAACACCGGGGAGCTGTTTTTT.

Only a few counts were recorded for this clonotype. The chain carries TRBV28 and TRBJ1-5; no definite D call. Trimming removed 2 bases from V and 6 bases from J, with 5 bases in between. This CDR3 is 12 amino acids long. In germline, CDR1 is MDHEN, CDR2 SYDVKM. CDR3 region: CASSLVGQPQHF. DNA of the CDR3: TGTGCCAGCAGTTTAGTAGGTCAGCCCCAGCATTTT.

CDR3 sequence: CASGLEGLTEAFF. In DNA, the CDR3 is TGTGCTAGTGGTTTAGAGGGGCTAACTGAAGCTTTCTTT. The chain has TRBV12-5 and TRBJ1-1; tentatively, D is TRBD1 (5 bases). This CDR3 has 13 amino acids. Germline CDR1 and CDR2: LGHNT and FRNRAP. V lost 3 bases and J lost 5, with 10 bases in between.

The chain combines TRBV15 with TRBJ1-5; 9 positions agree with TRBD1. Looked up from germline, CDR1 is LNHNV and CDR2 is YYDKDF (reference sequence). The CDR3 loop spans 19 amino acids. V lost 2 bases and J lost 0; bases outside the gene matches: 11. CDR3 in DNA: TGTGCCACCAGCAGAATCCGGGACAGGGACCAACATAGCAATCAGCCCCAGCATTTT. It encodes CATSRIRDRDQHSNQPQHF.

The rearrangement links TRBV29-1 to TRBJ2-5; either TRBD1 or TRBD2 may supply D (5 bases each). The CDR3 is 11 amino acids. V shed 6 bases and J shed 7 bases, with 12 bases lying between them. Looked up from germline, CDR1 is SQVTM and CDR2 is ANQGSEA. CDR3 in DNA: TGCAGCGTCGGGACCCAAAGGACCCAGTACTTC. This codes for CSVGTQRTQYF.

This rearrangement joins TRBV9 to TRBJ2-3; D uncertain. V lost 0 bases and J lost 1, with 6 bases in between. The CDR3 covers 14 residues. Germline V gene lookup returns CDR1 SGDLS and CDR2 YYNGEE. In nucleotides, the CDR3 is TGTGCCAGCAGCGTAGATCCCCGCACAGATACGCAGTATTTT. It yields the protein CASSVDPRTDTQYF.

CDR3 coding DNA: TGTGCCAGCAGTTCCTTGGGATTAAGTGCTAGCACAGATACGCAGTATTTT. This translates into CASSSLGLSASTDTQYF. The rearrangement joins TRBV27 to TRBJ2-3; D gene uncertain. This CDR3 contains 17 residues. Germline V gene lookup returns CDR1 MNHEY and CDR2 SMNVEV (reference sequence). V was cut by 4 bases and J by 0 bases, with 17 bases left in between.

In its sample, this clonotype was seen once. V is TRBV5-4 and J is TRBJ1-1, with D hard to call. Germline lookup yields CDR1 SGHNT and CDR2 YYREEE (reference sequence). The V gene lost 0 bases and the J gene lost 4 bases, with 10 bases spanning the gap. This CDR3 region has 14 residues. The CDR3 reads CASSLEGSSTEAFF. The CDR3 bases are TGTGCCAGCAGCTTGGAAGGCAGTTCCACTGAAGCTTTCTTT.